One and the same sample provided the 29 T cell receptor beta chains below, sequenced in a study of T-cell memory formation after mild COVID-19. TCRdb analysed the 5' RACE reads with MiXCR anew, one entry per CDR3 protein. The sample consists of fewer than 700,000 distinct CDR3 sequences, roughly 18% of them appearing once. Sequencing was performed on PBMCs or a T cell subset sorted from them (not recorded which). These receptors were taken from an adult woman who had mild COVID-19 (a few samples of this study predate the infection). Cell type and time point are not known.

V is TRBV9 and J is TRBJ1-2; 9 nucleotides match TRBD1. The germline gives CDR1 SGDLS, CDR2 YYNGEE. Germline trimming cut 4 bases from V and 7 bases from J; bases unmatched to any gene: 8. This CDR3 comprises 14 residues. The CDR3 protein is CASSSAGQGLGYTF. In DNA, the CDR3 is TGTGCCAGCAGCTCCGCGGGACAGGGTCTTGGCTACACCTTC. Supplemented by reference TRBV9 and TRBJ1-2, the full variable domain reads DSGVTQTPKHLITATGQRVTLRCSPRSGDLSVYWYQQSLDQGLQFLIQYYNGEERAKGNILERFSAQQFPDLHSELNLSSLELGDSALYFCASSSAGQGLGYTFGSGTRLTVV.

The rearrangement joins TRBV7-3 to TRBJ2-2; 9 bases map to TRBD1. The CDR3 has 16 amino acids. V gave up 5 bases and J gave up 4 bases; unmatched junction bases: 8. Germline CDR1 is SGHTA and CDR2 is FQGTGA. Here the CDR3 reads CASSVQGAPVTGELFF. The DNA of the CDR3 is TGTGCCAGCAGCGTACAGGGGGCCCCGGTCACCGGGGAGCTGTTTTTT. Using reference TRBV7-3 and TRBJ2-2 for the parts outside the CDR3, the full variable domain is GAGVSQTPSNKVTEKGKYVELRCDPISGHTALYWYRQSLGQGPEFLIYFQGTGAADDSGLPNDRFFAVRPEGSVSTLKIQRTERGDSAVYLCASSVQGAPVTGELFFGEGSRLTVL.

This CDR3 is CATSDLTDTIYF. As DNA, the CDR3 is TGTGCCACCAGTGATTTAACGGACACCATATATTTT. The chain employs TRBV24-1 and TRBJ1-3; D is uncertain. The germline V gene encodes CDR1 KGHDR and CDR2 SFDVKD. Trimming removed 1 base from V and 8 bases from J, with 5 bases in between. CDR3 size: 12 residues.

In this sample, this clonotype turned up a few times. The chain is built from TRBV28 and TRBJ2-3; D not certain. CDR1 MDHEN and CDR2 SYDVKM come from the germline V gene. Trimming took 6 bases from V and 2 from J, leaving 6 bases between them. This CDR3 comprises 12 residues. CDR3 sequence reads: CASRGNTDTQYF. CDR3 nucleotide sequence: TGTGCCAGCAGAGGAAACACAGATACGCAGTATTTT.

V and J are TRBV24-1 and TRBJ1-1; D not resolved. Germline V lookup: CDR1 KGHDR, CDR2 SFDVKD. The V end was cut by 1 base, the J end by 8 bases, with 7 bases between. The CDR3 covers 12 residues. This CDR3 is CATSDFKSEAFF. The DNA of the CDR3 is TGTGCCACCAGTGATTTTAAGTCAGAAGCTTTCTTT.

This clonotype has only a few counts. Written as DNA, the CDR3 is TGCAGCGTCCAGGGGGGCACTACCTACGAGCAGTACTTC. As protein: CSVQGGTTYEQYF. The chain combines TRBV29-1 with TRBJ2-7; perhaps TRBD1 as D (7 bases). V lost 6 bases and J 2 bases, leaving 14 bases between the germline ends. Germline V gene lookup returns CDR1 SQVTM and CDR2 ANQGSEA. The CDR3 extends over 13 amino acids.

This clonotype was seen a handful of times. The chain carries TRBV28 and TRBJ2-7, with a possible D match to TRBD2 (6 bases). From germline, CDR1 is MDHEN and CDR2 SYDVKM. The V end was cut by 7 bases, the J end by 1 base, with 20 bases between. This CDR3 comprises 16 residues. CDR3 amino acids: CASTVGRRGQSYEQYF. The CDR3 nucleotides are TGTGCCAGCACCGTAGGACGGCGGGGTCAATCCTACGAGCAGTACTTC.

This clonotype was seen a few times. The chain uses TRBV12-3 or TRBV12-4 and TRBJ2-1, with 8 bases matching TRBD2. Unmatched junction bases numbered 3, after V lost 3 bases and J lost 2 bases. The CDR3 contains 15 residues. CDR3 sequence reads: CASSFVTSAYNEQFF. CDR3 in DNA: TGTGCCAGCAGTTTCGTGACTAGCGCCTACAATGAGCAGTTCTTC.

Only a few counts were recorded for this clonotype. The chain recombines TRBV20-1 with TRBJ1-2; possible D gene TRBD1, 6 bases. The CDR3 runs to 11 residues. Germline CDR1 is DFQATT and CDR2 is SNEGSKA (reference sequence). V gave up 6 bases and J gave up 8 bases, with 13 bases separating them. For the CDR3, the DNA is TGCAGTGCCACACAGGGCCCGGGCTACACCTTC. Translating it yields CSATQGPGYTF.

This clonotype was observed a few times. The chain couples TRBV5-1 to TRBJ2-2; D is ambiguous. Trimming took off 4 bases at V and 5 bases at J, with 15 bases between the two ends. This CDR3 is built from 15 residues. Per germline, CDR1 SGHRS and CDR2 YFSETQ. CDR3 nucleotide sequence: TGCGCCAGCAGCCTAACAAGGCCGGGTACCGGGGAGCTGTTTTTT. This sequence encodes CASSLTRPGTGELFF.

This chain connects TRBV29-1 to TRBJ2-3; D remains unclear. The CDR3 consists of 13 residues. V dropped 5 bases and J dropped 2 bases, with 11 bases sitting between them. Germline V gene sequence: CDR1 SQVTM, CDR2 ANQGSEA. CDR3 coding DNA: TGCAGCGTTCCGACATCTAACACAGATACGCAGTATTTT. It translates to CSVPTSNTDTQYF.

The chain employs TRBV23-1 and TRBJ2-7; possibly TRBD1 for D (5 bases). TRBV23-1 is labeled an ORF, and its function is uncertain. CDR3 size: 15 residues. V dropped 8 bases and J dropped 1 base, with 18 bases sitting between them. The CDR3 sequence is CASQALRRGSYEQYF. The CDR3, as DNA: TGCGCCAGCCAGGCTCTAAGAAGGGGATCCTACGAGCAGTACTTC.

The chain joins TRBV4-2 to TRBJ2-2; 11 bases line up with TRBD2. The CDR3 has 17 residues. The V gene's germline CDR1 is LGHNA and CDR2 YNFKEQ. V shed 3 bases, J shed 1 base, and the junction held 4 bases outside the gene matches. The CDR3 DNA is TGTGCCAGCAGCCAGGGGGGACTAGCGGAGAACACCGGGGAGCTGTTTTTT. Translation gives CASSQGGLAENTGELFF.

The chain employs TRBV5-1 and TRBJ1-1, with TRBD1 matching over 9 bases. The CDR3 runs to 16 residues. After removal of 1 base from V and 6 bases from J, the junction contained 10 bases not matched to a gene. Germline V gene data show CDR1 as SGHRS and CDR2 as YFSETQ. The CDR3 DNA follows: TGCGCCAGCAGCTTGCCCCCCCTGGACAGGGGAGCTGAAGCTTTCTTT. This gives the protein CASSLPPLDRGAEAFF.

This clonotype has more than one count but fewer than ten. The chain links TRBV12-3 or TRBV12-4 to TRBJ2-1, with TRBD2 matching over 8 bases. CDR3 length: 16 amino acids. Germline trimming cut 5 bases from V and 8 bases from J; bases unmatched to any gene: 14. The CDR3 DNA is TGTGCCAGCAGTGCCCACCGTGCGGGAGGTCTAGATGAGCAGTTCTTC. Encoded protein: CASSAHRAGGLDEQFF.

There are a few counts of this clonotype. The CDR3 protein is CASSLGGVTTSYGYTF. For the CDR3, the DNA is TGTGCCAGCAGCTTAGGGGGGGTTACCACTTCCTATGGCTACACCTTC. The V call is TRBV7-9, the J call TRBJ1-2; a possible D gene is TRBD1 (5 bases). This CDR3 is built from 16 residues. Trimming removed 1 base at V and 4 bases at J, with 16 bases between. Germline CDR1 SEHNR, CDR2 FQNEAQ (reference sequence).

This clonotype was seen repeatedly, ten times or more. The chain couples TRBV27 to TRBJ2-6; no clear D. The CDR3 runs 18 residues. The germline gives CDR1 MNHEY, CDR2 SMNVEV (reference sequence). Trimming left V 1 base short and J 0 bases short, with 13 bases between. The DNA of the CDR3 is TGTGCCAGCAGTTTATGGGCAGGAGCCTTCTCTGGGGCCAACGTCCTGACTTTC. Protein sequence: CASSLWAGAFSGANVLTF.

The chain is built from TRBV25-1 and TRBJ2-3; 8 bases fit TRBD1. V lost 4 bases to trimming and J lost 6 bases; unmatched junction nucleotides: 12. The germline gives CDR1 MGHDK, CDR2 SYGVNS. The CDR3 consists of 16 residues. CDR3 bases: TGTGCCAGCAGTGTTTCCGGGACAGGCCTCACCGATACGCAGTATTTT. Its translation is CASSVSGTGLTDTQYF.

The CDR3 DNA is TGTGCCAGCAGCCCACTCACAGGGGTGGCTTTCTTT. Amino acid sequence: CASSPLTGVAFF. This chain links TRBV7-3 with TRBJ1-1, with TRBD1 matching 7 bases. CDR1 is SGHTA, CDR2 FQGTGA, per germline. The CDR3 sequence is 12 residues long. V shed 5 bases, J shed 11 bases, and the junction held 8 bases outside the gene matches.

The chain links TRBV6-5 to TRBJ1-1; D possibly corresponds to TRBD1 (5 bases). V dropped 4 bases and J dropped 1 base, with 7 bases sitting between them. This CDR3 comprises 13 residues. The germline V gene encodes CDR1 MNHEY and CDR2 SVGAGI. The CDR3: CASSWGENTEAFF. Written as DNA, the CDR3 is TGTGCCAGCAGTTGGGGGGAGAACACTGAAGCTTTCTTT.

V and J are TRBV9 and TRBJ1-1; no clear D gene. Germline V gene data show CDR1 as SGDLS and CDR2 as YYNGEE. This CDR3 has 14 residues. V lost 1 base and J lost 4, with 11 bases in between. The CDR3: CASSVQSWSTEAFF. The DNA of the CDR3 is TGTGCCAGCAGCGTACAGAGCTGGTCCACTGAAGCTTTCTTT.

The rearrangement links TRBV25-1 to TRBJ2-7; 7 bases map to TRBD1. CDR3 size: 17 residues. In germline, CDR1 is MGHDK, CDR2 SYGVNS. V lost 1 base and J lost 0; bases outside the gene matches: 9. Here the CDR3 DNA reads TGTGCCAGCAGTGAATGGGGGCCCGGGACAGCCTCCTACGAGCAGTACTTC. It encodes CASSEWGPGTASYEQYF.

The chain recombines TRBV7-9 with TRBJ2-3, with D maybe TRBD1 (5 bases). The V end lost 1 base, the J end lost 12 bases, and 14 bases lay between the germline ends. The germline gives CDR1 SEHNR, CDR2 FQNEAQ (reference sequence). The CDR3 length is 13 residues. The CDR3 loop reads CASSLGQIPVQYF. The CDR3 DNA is TGTGCCAGCAGCTTAGGACAGATACCCGTCCAGTATTTT. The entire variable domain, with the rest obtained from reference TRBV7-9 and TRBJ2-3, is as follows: DTGVSQNPRHKITKRGQNVTFRCDPISEHNRLYWYRQTLGQGPEFLTYFQNEAQLEKSRLLSDRFSAERPKGSFSTLEIQRTEQGDSAMYLCASSLGQIPVQYFGPGTRLTVL.

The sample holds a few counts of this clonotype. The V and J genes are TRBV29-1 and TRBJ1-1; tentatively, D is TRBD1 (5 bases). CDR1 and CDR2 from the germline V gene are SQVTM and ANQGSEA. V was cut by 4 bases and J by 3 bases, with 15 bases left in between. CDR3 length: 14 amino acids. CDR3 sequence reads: CSVAKARGDTEAFF. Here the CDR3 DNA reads TGCAGCGTTGCCAAGGCTCGAGGGGACACTGAAGCTTTCTTT.

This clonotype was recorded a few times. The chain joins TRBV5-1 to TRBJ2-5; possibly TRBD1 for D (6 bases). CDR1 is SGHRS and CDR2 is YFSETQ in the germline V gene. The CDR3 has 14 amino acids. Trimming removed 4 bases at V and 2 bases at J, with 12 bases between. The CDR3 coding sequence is TGCGCCAGCAGCCGAGGACAGCAACAAGAGACCCAGTACTTC. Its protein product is CASSRGQQQETQYF.

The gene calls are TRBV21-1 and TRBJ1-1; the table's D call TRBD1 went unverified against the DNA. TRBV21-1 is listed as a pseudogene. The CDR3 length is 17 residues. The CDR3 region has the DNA TGTGCCAGCAGCAAAGCCGGACAGGGCCGGATTGACACTGAAGCTTTCTTT. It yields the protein CASSKAGQGRIDTEAFF.

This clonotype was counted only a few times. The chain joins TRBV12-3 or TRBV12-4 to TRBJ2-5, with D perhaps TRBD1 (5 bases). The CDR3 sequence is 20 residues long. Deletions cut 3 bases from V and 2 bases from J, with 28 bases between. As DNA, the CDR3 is TGTGCCAGCAGTTTTATTATGATAAGTGTCCCGGAACAGGAGCAAGAGACCCAGTACTTC. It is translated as CASSFIMISVPEQEQETQYF.

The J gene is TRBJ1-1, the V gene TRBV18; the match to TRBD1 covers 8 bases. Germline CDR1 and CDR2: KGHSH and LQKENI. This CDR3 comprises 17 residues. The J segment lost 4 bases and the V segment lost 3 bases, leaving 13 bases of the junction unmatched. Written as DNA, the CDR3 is TGTGCCAGCTCACCCGAGCAGGGGGCGTACCGGGGCACTGAAGCTTTCTTT. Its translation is CASSPEQGAYRGTEAFF.

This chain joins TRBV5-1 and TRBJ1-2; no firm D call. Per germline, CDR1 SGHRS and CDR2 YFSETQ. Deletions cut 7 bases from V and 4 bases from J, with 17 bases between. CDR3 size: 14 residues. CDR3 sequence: CASPGGFSIYGYTF. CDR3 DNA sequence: TGCGCCAGCCCGGGAGGGTTCTCCATCTATGGCTACACCTTC.